Listed below are T cell receptor beta chains from one sample, sequenced in a study of OX40 agonist ivuxolimab in advanced cancers. Clones were read by immunoSEQ multiplex PCR, and TCRdb kept only the in-frame ones, dropping some. The table lists just over 90,000 clones, under 95% of them singletons. Sample: CD4+ or CD8+ T cells sorted from blood, taken in a trial of the OX40 agonist ivuxolimab. The receptors derive from an adult with an advanced solid tumor such as melanoma, head and neck, liver or kidney cancer. CDR3s include the opening cysteine and the closing phenylalanine or tryptophan. The D gene is left open where the match is weak. Expanded clones get a size class; other rows say once, few or many, or leave the size out.

>TRBJ1-1|NA|TRBD1|TRBV7-2
TGTGCCAGCAGCGCGGGGCTGGGACAGGGGGGCACTGAAGCTTTCTTT
CASSAGLGQGGTEAFF
>TRBJ2-1|NA|NA|TRBV9
TGTGCCAGCAGCGAATTAAAAAATGAGCAGTTCTTC
CASSELKNEQFF
>TRBJ1-2|NA|NA|TRBV6-5
TGTGCCAGCAGTTGGGGAGCTAACTATGGCTACACCTTC
CASSWGANYGYTF
>TRBJ2-3|NA|NA|TRBV30
TGTGCCTGGAGTGATAAGACCCCCACAGATACGCAGTATTTT
CAWSDKTPTDTQYF
>TRBJ2-3|NA|NA|TRBV1
TGCACCAGCAGCCAAGATCGTACGGGAGGACCCTCCACAGATACGCAGTATTTT
CTSSQDRTGGPSTDTQYF
>TRBJ1-1|few|TRBD1|TRBV28
TGTGCCAGCAGTCAAGACAGGGAAGGTACTGAAGCTTTCTTT
CASSQDREGTEAFF
>TRBJ2-7|NA|NA|TRBV28
TGTGCCAGCAGTTTAGTGGACAAGCAGTACTTC
CASSLVDKQYF
>TRBJ2-2|NA|TRBD1|TRBV10-3
TGTGCCATCAGTGAGTCGGACAGGGTTTCCGGGGAGCTGTTTTTT
CAISESDRVSGELFF
>TRBJ2-1|few|TRBD1|TRBV5-1
TGCGCCAGCAGCTGGGGGACAGGGGGGAATGAGCAGTTCTTC
CASSWGTGGNEQFF
>TRBJ1-3|NA|NA|TRBV30
TGTGCCTGGACCCCAGCGACTGGGACTGGAAACACCATATATTTT
CAWTPATGTGNTIYF
>TRBJ2-5|once|TRBD2|TRBV15
TGTGCCACCAGCAGAGTGACTAGCGGGTCACAGACCCAGTACTTC
CATSRVTSGSQTQYF
>TRBJ2-3|NA|NA|TRBV5-6
TGTGCCAGCAGCCACGGATACAGGGGGGGGACAGATACGCAGTATTTT
CASSHGYRGGTDTQYF
>TRBJ2-7|NA|NA|TRBV27
TGTGCCAGCAGTCCCCATCGGGGTATGGACTACGAGCAGTACTTC
CASSPHRGMDYEQYF
>TRBJ2-1|NA|NA|TRBV12-5
TGTGCTAGTGGTTTTGATCCGACGGGGAATGAGCAGTTCTTC
CASGFDPTGNEQFF
>TRBJ1-1|NA|NA|TRBV5-1
TGCGCCAGCAGCCGGGACAACCCGAACACTGAAGCTTTCTTT
CASSRDNPNTEAFF
>TRBJ2-7|NA|TRBD2|TRBV10-3
TGTGCCATCAGGACGGGACTAGCCCCCTACGAGCAGTACTTC
CAIRTGLAPYEQYF
>TRBJ1-2|NA|NA|TRBV7-8
TGTGCCAGCAGCCCTAGCGTTACGGGGAACTATGGCTACACCTTC
CASSPSVTGNYGYTF
>TRBJ1-4|NA|NA|TRBV19
TGTGCCAGTAGTAACGTCGGCAGCCTTAATGAAAAACTGTTTTTT
CASSNVGSLNEKLFF
>TRBJ2-2|NA|TRBD2|TRBV7-6
TGTGCCAGCAGCTTAGCGCGAGGGGAGGGCACCGGGGAGCTGTTTTTT
CASSLARGEGTGELFF
>TRBJ2-2|NA|TRBD1|TRBV7-3
TGTGCCAGCAGCTCCGTGACAGGGATGGGGGGGGAGCTGTTTTTT
CASSSVTGMGGELFF
>TRBJ2-1|NA|NA|TRBV7-9
TGTGCCAGCAGCTTAGGGACCGTTGCTTCTGAGCAGTTCTTC
CASSLGTVASEQFF
>TRBJ2-5|NA|NA|TRBV5-6
TGTGCCAGCAGCTTGCCCGGGGAAGAGACCCAGTACTTC
CASSLPGEETQYF
>TRBJ2-3|NA|NA|TRBV4-3
TGCGCCAGCAGCCAAGATCGTTGGGGCCTACAGTATTTT
CASSQDRWGLQYF
>TRBJ2-7|medium-sized|NA|TRBV6-1
TGTGCCAGCAGTGCTATCTACGAGCAGTACTTC
CASSAIYEQYF
>TRBJ1-2|NA|NA|TRBV7-8
TGTGCCAGCAGCTTATCTCGGGGGAACTATGGCTACACCTTC
CASSLSRGNYGYTF
>TRBJ2-7|NA|NA|TRBV7-7
TGTGCTAGCAGCCGTCGACTCTACGAGCAGTACTTC
CASSRRLYEQYF
>TRBJ1-3|NA|NA|TRBV6-1
TGTGCCAGCAGTGACCCCGGAGGGGGATCCTCTCGTGGAAACACCATATATTTT
CASSDPGGGSSRGNTIYF
>TRBJ2-1|NA|NA|TRBV7-8
TGTGCCAGCAGCCTGCGTAGGGGGAGCTCCTACAATGAGCAGTTCTTC
CASSLRRGSSYNEQFF
>TRBJ2-1|NA|TRBD2|TRBV7-3
TGTGCCACAAGCCCCGGGACTAGCGGGAGATGGGATGAGCAGTTCTTC
CATSPGTSGRWDEQFF
>TRBJ2-2|NA|NA|TRBV4-3
TGCGCCAGCAGCCAGGGTCGGTCGGGCGATGTGTCGTACGACGGGGAGCTGTTTTTT
CASSQGRSGDVSYDGELFF
>TRBJ1-2|NA|TRBD1|TRBV5-1
TGCGCCAGCAGCACTACAGGGGGCTCGTCTGGCTACACCTTC
CASSTTGGSSGYTF
>TRBJ1-1|NA|NA|TRBV14
TGTGCCAGCAGCCTCCTAGGAGGGCTGGACACTGAAGCTTTCTTT
CASSLLGGLDTEAFF
>TRBJ2-7|NA|NA|TRBV27
TGTGCCAGCAGTTTATCGGGAGGGACAAGCTACGAGCAGTACTTC
CASSLSGGTSYEQYF
>TRBJ2-7|NA|NA|TRBV11-2
TGTGCCAGCAGCTTAGATGGGGGTTTATCCTACGAGCAGTACTTC
CASSLDGGLSYEQYF
>TRBJ1-3|NA|NA|TRBV30
TGTGCCTGGTGCACAGGGAAGGCTGGAAACACCATATATTTT
CAWCTGKAGNTIYF
>TRBJ2-6|NA|TRBD2|TRBV28
TGTGCCAGCAGTTTCGGACTAGCGGGACTAAGCTCTGGGGCCAACGTCCTGACTTTC
CASSFGLAGLSSGANVLTF
>TRBJ2-1|once|TRBD1|TRBV7-2
TGTGCCAGCAGCTTAGCACAGGGGGCTCCTCCGGGGAATGAGCAGTTCTTC
CASSLAQGAPPGNEQFF
>TRBJ2-2|NA|TRBD2|TRBV7-9
TGTGCCAGCAGCGCGGCCGGGCCCAGCGGGAAGGGTCTCGGGGAGCTGTTTTTT
CASSAAGPSGKGLGELFF
>TRBJ2-5|NA|NA|TRBV5-6
TGTGCCAGCAGCCTGAACAGGGCAAGAGAGCAGTACTTC
CASSLNRAREQYF
>TRBJ1-6|NA|NA|TRBV28
TGTGCCAGCATTCTAGGAGGGATGGCCAAGAATTCACCCCTCCACTTT
CASILGGMAKNSPLHF
>TRBJ2-1|NA|TRBD2|TRBV2
TGTGCCAGCAGTGAATTAGCGGGAGGGCCCGGTGAGCAGTTCTTC
CASSELAGGPGEQFF
>TRBJ2-1|once|NA|TRBV11-2
TGTGCCAGCAGCCAGATAGCCGGACGGATAAATGAGCAGTTCTTC
CASSQIAGRINEQFF
>TRBJ1-5|NA|NA|TRBV10-1
TGCGCCAGCAGCGGGAGCCCCCAGCATTTT
CASSGSPQHF
>TRBJ2-1|NA|NA|TRBV6-5
TGTGCCAGCACCCCCCGCCACTTCTCCTACAATGAGCAGTTCTTC
CASTPRHFSYNEQFF
>TRBJ2-7|once|NA|TRBV6-5
TGTGCCAGCAGTTATGTCCAGGCCATCTCCCACTTC
CASSYVQAISHF
>TRBJ1-2|NA|NA|TRBV6-4
TGTGCCAGCAGCCTGGGGGCCCCGGCCCACTATGGCTACACCTTC
CASSLGAPAHYGYTF
>TRBJ2-5|NA|NA|TRBV29-1
TGCAGCGTTCGAGTCGGGGGAGAGACCCAGTACTTC
CSVRVGGETQYF
>TRBJ2-1|NA|TRBD2|TRBV10-3
TGTGCCATCAGCAGAAGCGGGAGAAACTCCTACAATGAGCAGTTCTTC
CAISRSGRNSYNEQFF
>TRBJ2-5|NA|NA|TRBV7-2
TGTGCCAGCAGCTTAGTGGGCGAGACCCAGTACTTC
CASSLVGETQYF
>TRBJ2-1|NA|NA|TRBV10-3
TGTGCCATCACGGGTTCGGGGGCTTACAATGAGCAGTTCTTC
CAITGSGAYNEQFF
>TRBJ1-6|NA|NA|TRBV7-3
TGTGCCAGCAGCTTAACGGGAGATAATTCACCCCTCCACTTT
CASSLTGDNSPLHF
>TRBJ2-3|NA|TRBD2|TRBV7-2
TGTGCCAGCAGCTTAGTTAGCGGGAGGGCATCAGATACGCAGTATTTT
CASSLVSGRASDTQYF
>TRBJ2-2|NA|NA|TRBV9
TGTGCCAGCAGCGTAGCTAGAGTGAACACCGGGGAGCTGTTTTTT
CASSVARVNTGELFF
>TRBJ1-2|NA|NA|TRBV5-6
TGTGCCAGCAGCGACCTGGGCAGGGATAAGGGCTACACCTTC
CASSDLGRDKGYTF
>TRBJ2-7|NA|NA|TRBV7-8
TGTGCCAGCAGCTCGTACGGCAGGGTCAACGAGCAGTACTTC
CASSSYGRVNEQYF